The entry that follows covers one T cell receptor (beta chain) sequence. The antigen is undetermined. This entry belongs to a study of CXCR3-negative and CXCR3-positive naive CD8 T cells. Researchers prepared the TRB cDNA libraries using 5' RACE with UMI labels. Reprocessing the 5' RACE reads, TCRdb reports a single entry for every CDR3 protein and omits DNA. This sample's table has 70,000 to 95,000 distinct CDR3 sequences. The germline V gene encodes CDR1 KGHDR and CDR2 SFDVKD. The CDR3 loop spans 14 amino acids. General study findings and limits: Naive cells positive for CXCR3 carried more hydrophobic TRB CDR3s than CXCR3-negative ones.

The sequence was obtained from a human donor in good health. Some clones in this sample may be carry-over from other donors' samples. The sequenced sample was naive CXCR3- CD8+ T cells from blood. As to subset: CD45RO-CCR7+CD27+CD95- naive CD8+ T cells lacking CXCR3 (TNR3-). The rearrangement links TRBV24-1 to TRBJ1-2; TCRdb picks TRBD1, but there is no DNA to check that call. The CDR3 is CATSDFPGFAGYTF.